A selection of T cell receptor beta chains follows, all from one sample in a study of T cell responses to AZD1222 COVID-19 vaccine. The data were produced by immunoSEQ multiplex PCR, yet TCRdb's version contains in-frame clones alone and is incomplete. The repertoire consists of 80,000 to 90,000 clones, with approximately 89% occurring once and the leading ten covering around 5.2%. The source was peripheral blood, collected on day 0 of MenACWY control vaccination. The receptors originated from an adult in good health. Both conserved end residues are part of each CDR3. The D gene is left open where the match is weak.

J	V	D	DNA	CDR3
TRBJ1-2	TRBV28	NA	TGTGCCAGCAGTTCTCAGGCCTATGGCTACACCTTC	CASSSQAYGYTF
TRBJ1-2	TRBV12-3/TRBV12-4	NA	TGTGCCAGCAGTTCCTACAGGGCGCCGGGCTACACCTTC	CASSSYRAPGYTF
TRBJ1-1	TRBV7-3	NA	TGTGCCAGCAGCTTACAGGGTGGGGACACTGAAGCTTTCTTT	CASSLQGGDTEAFF
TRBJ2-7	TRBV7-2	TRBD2	TGTGCCAGCAGCTTAGGAGGTGGCGGGGGGCTCTACGAGCAGTACTTC	CASSLGGGGGLYEQYF
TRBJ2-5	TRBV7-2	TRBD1	TGTGCCAGCAGCTTAGACAGGGGCCAAGAGACCCAGTACTTC	CASSLDRGQETQYF
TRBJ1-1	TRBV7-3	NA	TGTGCCAGCAGCCCCCGAGCCTCCACTGAAGCTTTCTTT	CASSPRASTEAFF
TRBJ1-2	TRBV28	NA	TGTGCCAGCAGTTTATCAACAGGAATTTCGTATGGCTACACCTTC	CASSLSTGISYGYTF
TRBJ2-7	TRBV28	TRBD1	TGTGCCAGCAGTTTACCGGGACAGGGTTTTGAGCAGTACTTC	CASSLPGQGFEQYF
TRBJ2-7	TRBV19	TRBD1	TGTGCCAGTAGTAATCTCGGACAGGGGAGCCACGAGCAGTACTTC	CASSNLGQGSHEQYF
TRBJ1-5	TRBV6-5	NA	TGTGCCAGCACGGGCCAGTGGGGCAATCAGCCCCAGCATTTT	CASTGQWGNQPQHF
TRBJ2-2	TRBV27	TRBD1	TGTGCCAGCAGTTTCGCCAGGGGGCTAGTCACCGGGGAGCTGTTTTTT	CASSFARGLVTGELFF
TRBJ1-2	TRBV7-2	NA	TGTGCCAGCAGCTTAGTCCGGGGACTTGGCTACACCTTC	CASSLVRGLGYTF
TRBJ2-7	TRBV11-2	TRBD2	TGTGCCAGCAGCGGGCGGGAACTAGCGAGGTTTGGCGAGCAGTACTTC	CASSGRELARFGEQYF
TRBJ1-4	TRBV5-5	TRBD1	TGTGCCAGCAGCTTGCTCGACAGGGGGAAAAAACTGTTTTTT	CASSLLDRGKKLFF
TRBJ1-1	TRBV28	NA	TGTGCCAGCAGTTTACTGGGTCTTAACATGAACACTGAAGCTTTCTTT	CASSLLGLNMNTEAFF
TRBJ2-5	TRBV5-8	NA	TGTGCCAGCAGCTTTGACGGGGCGGGTGAGACCCAGTACTTC	CASSFDGAGETQYF
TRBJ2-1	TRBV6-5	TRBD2	TGTGCCAGCACCTTTAGCGGGGGGCACTACAATGAGCAGTTCTTC	CASTFSGGHYNEQFF
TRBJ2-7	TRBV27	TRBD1	TGTGCCAGCAGGAACCACGACGGGACAGGGGGATACGAGCAGTACTTC	CASRNHDGTGGYEQYF
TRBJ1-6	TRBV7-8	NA	TGTGCCAGCAGCCTCCTTTCGGGAGGGGATTCACCCCTCCACTTT	CASSLLSGGDSPLHF